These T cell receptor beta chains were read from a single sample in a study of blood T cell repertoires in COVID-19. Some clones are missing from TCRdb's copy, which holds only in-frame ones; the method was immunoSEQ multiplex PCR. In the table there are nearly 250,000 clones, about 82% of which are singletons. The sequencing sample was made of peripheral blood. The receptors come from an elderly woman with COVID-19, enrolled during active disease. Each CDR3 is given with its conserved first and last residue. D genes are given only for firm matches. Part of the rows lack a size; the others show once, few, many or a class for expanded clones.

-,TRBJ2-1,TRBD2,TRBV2,TGTGCCTGCCGGGGTAGCGGGGGGGGTGAGCAGTTCTTC,CACRGSGGGEQFF
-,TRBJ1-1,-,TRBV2,TGTGCCAGCATATGGACTGAGAACACTGAAGCTTTCTTT,CASIWTENTEAFF
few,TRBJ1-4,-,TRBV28,TGTGCCAGCAGCCTACTAAATGAAAAACTGTTTTTT,CASSLLNEKLFF
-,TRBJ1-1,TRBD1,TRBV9,TGTGCCAGCACCCGGGACAGGAACACTGAAGCTTTCTTT,CASTRDRNTEAFF
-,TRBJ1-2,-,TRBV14,TGTGCCAGCAGCCCACCAGCTGGGCAGTATGGCTACACCTTC,CASSPPAGQYGYTF
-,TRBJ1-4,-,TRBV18,TGTGCCAGCTCACCGGAGACCGTTAATGAAAAACTGTTTTTT,CASSPETVNEKLFF
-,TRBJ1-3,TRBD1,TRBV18,TGTGCCAGCTCACCACCAGGGGGCTACGGAAACACCATATATTTT,CASSPPGGYGNTIYF
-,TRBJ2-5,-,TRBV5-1,TGCGCCAGCAGCTTGCAGGGCCAAGAGACCCAGTACTTC,CASSLQGQETQYF
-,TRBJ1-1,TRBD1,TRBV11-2,TGTGCCAGCAGCTTAGCCGATCAGGGGGCGGCTTTCTTT,CASSLADQGAAFF
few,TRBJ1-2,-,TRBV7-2,TGTGCCAGCAGCTCCATCGCAGGTTCTGGCTACACCTTC,CASSSIAGSGYTF
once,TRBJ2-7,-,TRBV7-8,TGTGCCAGCAGCCCTCTTAGTACAGGACCCTACGAGCAGTACTTC,CASSPLSTGPYEQYF
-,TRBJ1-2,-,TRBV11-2,TGTGCCAGCAGTCCCACAGGGTTAGGTGGCTACACCTTC,CASSPTGLGGYTF
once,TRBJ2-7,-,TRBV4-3,TGCGCCAGCAGCCAATGGCCGAGGGTCTACGAGCAGTACTTC,CASSQWPRVYEQYF
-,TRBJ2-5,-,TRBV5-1,TGCGCCAGCAGCATAGGTACTAAGCGAGAGACCCAGTACTTC,CASSIGTKRETQYF
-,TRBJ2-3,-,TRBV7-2,TGTGCCAGCAGCCTCATCCCGACGCGAGGAGATACGCAGTATTTT,CASSLIPTRGDTQYF
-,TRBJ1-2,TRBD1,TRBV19,TGTGCCAGTAGTATAGGGACAGGGGATGACTATGGCTACACCTTC,CASSIGTGDDYGYTF
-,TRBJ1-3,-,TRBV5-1,TGCGCCAGCAGCCCCCAGACAGGAGCTGGAAACACCATATATTTT,CASSPQTGAGNTIYF
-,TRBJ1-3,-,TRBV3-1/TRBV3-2,TGTGCCAGCAGCCAAGCCGGCTCTGGAAACACCATATATTTT,CASSQAGSGNTIYF
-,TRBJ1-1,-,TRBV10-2,TGCGCCAGCAGGGTCTCACAGGGCAGGACTGAAGCTTTCTTT,CASRVSQGRTEAFF
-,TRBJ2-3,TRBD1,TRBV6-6,TGTGCCAGCAGTCTCCGGACAGGCGCTAGCACAGATACGCAGTATTTT,CASSLRTGASTDTQYF
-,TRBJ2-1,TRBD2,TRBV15,TGTGCCACCAGCCGCCCGGCGGGGGGGCACAATGAGCAGTTCTTC,CATSRPAGGHNEQFF
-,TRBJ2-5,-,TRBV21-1,TGTGCCAGCAGCAAAGTGGTAGGCGACAGACACCAAGAGACCCAGTACTTC,CASSKVVGDRHQETQYF
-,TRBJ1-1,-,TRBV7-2,TGTGCCAGCAGCTTGATGTTAGACACTGAAGCTTTCTTT,CASSLMLDTEAFF
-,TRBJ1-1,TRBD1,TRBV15,TGTGCCACCACCAGTAGTACCTGGTTAGGGACAGGCGAACGGTCGAACACTGAAGCTTTCTTT,CATTSSTWLGTGERSNTEAFF
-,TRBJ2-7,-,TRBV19,TGTGCCAGTAGTATAAGACAGCTCAGCGAGCAGTACTTC,CASSIRQLSEQYF
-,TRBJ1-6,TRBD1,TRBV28,TGTGCCAGCAGTTTAACCGGACAGGGAATTTCACCCCTCCACTTT,CASSLTGQGISPLHF
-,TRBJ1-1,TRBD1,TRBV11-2,TGTGCCAGCAGCCCCGGGACAGGGGGCCTATACGCTGAAGCTTTCTTT,CASSPGTGGLYAEAFF
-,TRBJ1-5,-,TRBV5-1,TGCGCCAGCAGCTTGTCCGGGGATGGCAATCAGCCCCAGCATTTT,CASSLSGDGNQPQHF
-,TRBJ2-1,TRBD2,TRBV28,TGTGCCAGCAAAACCGGGACTAGCGGAACTCAAGAGCAGTTCTTC,CASKTGTSGTQEQFF
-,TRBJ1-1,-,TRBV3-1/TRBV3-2,TGTGCCAGCAGCCAAGAAGGGTTTGGAGGCACTGAAGCTTTCTTT,CASSQEGFGGTEAFF
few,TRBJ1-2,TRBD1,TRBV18,TGTGCCAGCTCACCGACAGGGGGCGAAGATGGCTACACCTTC,CASSPTGGEDGYTF
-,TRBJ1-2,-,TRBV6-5,TGTGCCAGCAGTTACTCAGGAGGGACGAACGGCTACACCTTC,CASSYSGGTNGYTF
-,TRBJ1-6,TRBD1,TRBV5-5,TGTGCCAGCAGCTCGGGACAGGGGGCTAATTCACCCCTCCACTTT,CASSSGQGANSPLHF
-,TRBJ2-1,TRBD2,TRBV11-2,TGTGCCAGCAGCTTAGAGGGCGGGAGATACAATGAGCAGTTCTTC,CASSLEGGRYNEQFF
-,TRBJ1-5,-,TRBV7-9,TGTGCCAGCAGCTTCACAGAGAACAATCAGCCCCAGCATTTT,CASSFTENNQPQHF
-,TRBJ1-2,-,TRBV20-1,TGCAGTGGCCCAGGACAGTATGGCTACACCTTC,CSGPGQYGYTF
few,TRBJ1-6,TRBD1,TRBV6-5,TGTGCCAGCAGGGCCGGGACAGGGGGTTCACCCCTCCACTTT,CASRAGTGGSPLHF
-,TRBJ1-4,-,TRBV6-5,TGTGCCAGCACTCGGGGGACGCTTGGAGAAAAACTGTTTTTT,CASTRGTLGEKLFF
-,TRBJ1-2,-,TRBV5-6,TGTGCCAGCAGCCCCCAAACAGGGTGGGGTGGCTACACCTTC,CASSPQTGWGGYTF
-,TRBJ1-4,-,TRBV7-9,TGTGCCAGCAGCCTACAGGAGACTAATGAAAAACTGTTTTTT,CASSLQETNEKLFF
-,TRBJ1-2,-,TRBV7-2,TGTGCCAGCAGCCCGGGGCGGGGGGCTGATGGCTACACCTTC,CASSPGRGADGYTF
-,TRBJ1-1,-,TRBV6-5,TGTGCCAGCAGTTACAGTACAGGTTCTGAAGCTTTCTTT,CASSYSTGSEAFF
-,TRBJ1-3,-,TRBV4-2,TGTGCCAGCAGCCAACCCTTAGACAGTGGAAACACCATATATTTT,CASSQPLDSGNTIYF
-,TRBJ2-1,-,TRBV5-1,TGCGCCAGCAGCTCAGAGGGAGGTCGGCATGAGCAGTTCTTC,CASSSEGGRHEQFF
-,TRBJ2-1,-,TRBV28,TGTGCCAGCAGCCCCGTTGTAGGAGCCACTAGTTCGGGCTCCTACAATGAGCAGTTCTTC,CASSPVVGATSSGSYNEQFF
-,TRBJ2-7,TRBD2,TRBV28,TGTGCCAGCAGTGCCGGGACTAGCGGGGGAACCGGGCAGTACTTC,CASSAGTSGGTGQYF
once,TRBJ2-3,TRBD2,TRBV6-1,TGTGCCAGCAGCGAAGCTAGCGGGGGGGACACAGATACGCAGTATTTT,CASSEASGGDTDTQYF
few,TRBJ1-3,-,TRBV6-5,TGTGCCAGCAGTTCCTGGGGGGGGCTCTCTGGAAACACCATATATTTT,CASSSWGGLSGNTIYF
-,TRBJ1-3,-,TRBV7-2,TGTGCCAGCAGCTCCGAGGCGGCTTTCGCTGGAAACACCATATATTTT,CASSSEAAFAGNTIYF
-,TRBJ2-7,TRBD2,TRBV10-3,TGTGCCATCAGTGAGAGCGGGGGTGGAGGTGAGGAGCAGTACTTC,CAISESGGGGEEQYF
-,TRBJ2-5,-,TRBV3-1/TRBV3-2,TGTGCCAGCAGTTTTACAGGGATTCAAGAGACCCAGTACTTC,CASSFTGIQETQYF
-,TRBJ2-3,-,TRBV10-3,TGTGCCATCGCGCTTACAGGAGTAGATACGCAGTATTTT,CAIALTGVDTQYF
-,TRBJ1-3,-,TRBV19,TGTGCCAGTAGCCCAATCTCTGGAAACACCATATATTTT,CASSPISGNTIYF
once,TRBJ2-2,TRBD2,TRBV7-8,TGTGCCAGCAGTTCAACTAGCGGGGGACCGAACACCGGGGAGCTGTTTTTT,CASSSTSGGPNTGELFF
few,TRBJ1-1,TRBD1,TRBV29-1,TGCAGCGTCTTCACGACAGGGAAAGCTTTCTTT,CSVFTTGKAFF